This T cell receptor beta chain derives from a study of cytomegalovirus exposure and HLA in healthy donors. Study at large: Earlier findings included over 90 million unique TCR beta sequences obtained from 170 million or so T cells.

The study, taken as a whole, reports: After further analysis at a later stage, 16,951 TCR beta sequences were associated with HLA alleles at 0.05 false discovery rate. Reportedly, a later analysis found an Asian-associated ancestry cluster had fewer N-insertions than the roughly 700-donor mean. Segments of the TCR beta V type were, in most cases, productive about 87% or about 30% of the time in an earlier analysis.

CDR1 is SGHAT, CDR2 FQDESV, per germline (reference sequence). V dropped 4 bases and J dropped 4; count of bases not matched to a gene: 5. This CDR3 has 14 amino acids. This clone has just a few counts. What it binds is unknown. It was with 60 Vbeta and 13 Jbeta primers that the PCR ran. The repertoire was sequenced with immunoSEQ multiplex PCR; TCRdb's copy has only in-frame clones and lacks some. The sample lists some 160,000 clones, roughly 79% seen once, with approximately 1.5% in the top ten. Sequencing was done on a sample of PBMCs. The receptor comes from a woman aged 25-40 years in good health and CMV-seronegative. The chain uses TRBV11-1 and TRBJ1-2, with TRBD1 matching over 8 bases. CDR3 residues: CASSWDRKSYGYTF. The CDR3 DNA reads as TGTGCCAGCAGCTGGGACAGGAAGTCCTATGGCTACACCTTC.